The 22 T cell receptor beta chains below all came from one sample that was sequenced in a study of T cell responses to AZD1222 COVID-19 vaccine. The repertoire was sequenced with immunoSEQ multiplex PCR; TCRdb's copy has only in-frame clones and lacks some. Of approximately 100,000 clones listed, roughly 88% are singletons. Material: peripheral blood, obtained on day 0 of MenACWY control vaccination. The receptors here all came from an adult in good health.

CDR3 sequence (DNA): TGTGCCAGCAGTGATACAGGGGGTGGAGAGACCCAGTACTTC. Amino acids: CASSDTGGGETQYF. The chain carries TRBV2 and TRBJ2-5; 8 positions match TRBD1. Trimming removed 3 bases from V and 4 bases from J; junction bases left unmatched: 4. Germline CDR1 is SNHLY and CDR2 is FYNNEI. The CDR3 totals 14 residues.

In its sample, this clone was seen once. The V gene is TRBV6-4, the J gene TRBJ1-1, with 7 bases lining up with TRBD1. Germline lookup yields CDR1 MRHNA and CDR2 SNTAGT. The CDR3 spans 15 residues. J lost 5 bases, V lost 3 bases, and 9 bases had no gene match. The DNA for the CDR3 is TGTGCCAGCAGTGAACGTTCCGGGACAGAGACTGAAGCTTTCTTT. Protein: CASSERSGTETEAFF.

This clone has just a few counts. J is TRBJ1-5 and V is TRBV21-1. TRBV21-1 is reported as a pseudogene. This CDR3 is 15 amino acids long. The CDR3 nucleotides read TGTGCCAGCAGCAAAGCTAGCGGTCCCCAACAGCCCCAGCATTTT. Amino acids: CASSKASGPQQPQHF.

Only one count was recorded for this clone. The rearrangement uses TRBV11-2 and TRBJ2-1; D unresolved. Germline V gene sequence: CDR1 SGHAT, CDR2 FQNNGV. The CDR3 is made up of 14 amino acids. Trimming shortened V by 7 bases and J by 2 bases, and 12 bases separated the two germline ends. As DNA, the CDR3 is TGTGCCAGCACGGACGGATTTCCCTACAATGAGCAGTTCTTC. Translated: CASTDGFPYNEQFF. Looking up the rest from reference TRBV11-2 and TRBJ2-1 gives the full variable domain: EAGVAQSPRYKIIEKRQSVAFWCNPISGHATLYWYQQILGQGPKLLIQFQNNGVVDDSQLPKDRFSAERLKGVDSTLKIQPAKLEDSAVYLCASTDGFPYNEQFFGPGTRLTVL.

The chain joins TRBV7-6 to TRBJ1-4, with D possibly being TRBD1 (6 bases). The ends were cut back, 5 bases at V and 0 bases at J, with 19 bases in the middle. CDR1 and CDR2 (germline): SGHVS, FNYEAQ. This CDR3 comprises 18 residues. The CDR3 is CASSRHGGQLTTNEKLFF. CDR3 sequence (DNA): TGTGCCAGCAGCCGCCATGGGGGCCAACTTACAACTAATGAAAAACTGTTTTTT.

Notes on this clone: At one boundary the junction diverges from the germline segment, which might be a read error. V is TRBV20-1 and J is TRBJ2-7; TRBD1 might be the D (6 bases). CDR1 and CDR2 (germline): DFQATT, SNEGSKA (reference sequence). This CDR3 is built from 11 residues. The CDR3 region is CSARDNRDIPF. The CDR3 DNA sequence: TGCAGTGCTAGAGATAACCGGGACATACCTTTC.

The CDR3 DNA is TGCGCCAGCAGCTTTAGCGGCGGAACGGCAGGCCAGTATGGCTACACCTTC. This encodes CASSFSGGTAGQYGYTF. V is TRBV5-1 and J is TRBJ1-2, with D unresolved. Trimming pared 2 bases from V and 5 bases from J, leaving 22 bases between. The CDR3 contains 17 residues. The germline V gene has CDR1 SGHRS and CDR2 YFSETQ.

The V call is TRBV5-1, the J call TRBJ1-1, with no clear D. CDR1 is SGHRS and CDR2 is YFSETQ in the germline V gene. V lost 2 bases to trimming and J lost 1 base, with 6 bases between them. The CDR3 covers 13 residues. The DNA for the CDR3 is TGCGCCAGCAGCTTCGGTGGGAACACTGAAGCTTTCTTT. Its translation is CASSFGGNTEAFF.

CDR3 amino acids: CAISESGFEQFF. The CDR3 DNA follows: TGTGCCATCAGTGAGTCGGGGTTTGAGCAGTTCTTC. The chain links TRBV10-3 to TRBJ2-1, with unresolved D. This CDR3 region has 12 residues. From germline, CDR1 is ENHRY and CDR2 SYGVKD. V gave up 0 bases and J gave up 9 bases, with 6 bases separating them.

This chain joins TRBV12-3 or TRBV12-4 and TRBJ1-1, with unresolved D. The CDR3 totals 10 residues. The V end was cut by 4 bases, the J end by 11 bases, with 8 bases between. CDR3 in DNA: TGTGCCAGCAGTTCGGGCCTGGCTTTCTTT. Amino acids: CASSSGLAFF.

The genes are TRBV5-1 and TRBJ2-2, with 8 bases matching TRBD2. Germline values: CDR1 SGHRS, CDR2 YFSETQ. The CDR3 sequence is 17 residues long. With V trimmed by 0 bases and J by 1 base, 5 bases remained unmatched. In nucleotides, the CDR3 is TGCGCCAGCAGCTTGGACGGGAGGGGAGTGAACACCGGGGAGCTGTTTTTT. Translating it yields CASSLDGRGVNTGELFF.

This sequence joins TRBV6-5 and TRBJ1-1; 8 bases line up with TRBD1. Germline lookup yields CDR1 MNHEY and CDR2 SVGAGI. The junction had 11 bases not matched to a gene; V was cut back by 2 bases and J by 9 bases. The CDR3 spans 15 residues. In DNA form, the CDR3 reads TGTGCCAGCAGTTACACAGGGGGAGGGGGCGCTAAAGCTTTCTTT. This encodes CASSYTGGGGAKAFF.

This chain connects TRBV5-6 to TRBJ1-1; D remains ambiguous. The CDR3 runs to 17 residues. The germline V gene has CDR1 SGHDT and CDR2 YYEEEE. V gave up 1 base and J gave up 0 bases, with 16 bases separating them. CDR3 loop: CASSLPSRGLLNTEAFF. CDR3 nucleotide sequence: TGTGCCAGCAGCTTGCCAAGTCGTGGGCTCTTGAACACTGAAGCTTTCTTT.

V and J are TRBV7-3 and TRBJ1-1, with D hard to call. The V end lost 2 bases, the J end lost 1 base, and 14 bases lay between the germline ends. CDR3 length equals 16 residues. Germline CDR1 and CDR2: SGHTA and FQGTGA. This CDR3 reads CASSLAGRKENTEAFF. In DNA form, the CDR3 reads TGTGCCAGCAGCTTAGCCGGGAGAAAGGAGAACACTGAAGCTTTCTTT.

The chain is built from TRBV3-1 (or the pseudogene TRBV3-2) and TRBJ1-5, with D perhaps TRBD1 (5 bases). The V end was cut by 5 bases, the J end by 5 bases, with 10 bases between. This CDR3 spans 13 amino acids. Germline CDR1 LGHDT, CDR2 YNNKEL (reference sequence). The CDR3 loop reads CASSSGTHQPQHF. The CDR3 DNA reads TGTGCCAGCAGCTCCGGGACCCATCAGCCCCAGCATTTT.

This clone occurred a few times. The CDR3 DNA sequence: TGCGCCAGCAGCCAAAACTCGGGACAGTCCTACGAGCAGTACTTC. This gives the protein CASSQNSGQSYEQYF. The V call is TRBV4-1, the J call TRBJ2-7; 7 bases fit TRBD1. The germline CDR1 and CDR2 sequences are MGHRA and YSYEKL. V was clipped by 2 bases and J by 1 base; unmatched bases: 5. This CDR3 spans 15 amino acids.

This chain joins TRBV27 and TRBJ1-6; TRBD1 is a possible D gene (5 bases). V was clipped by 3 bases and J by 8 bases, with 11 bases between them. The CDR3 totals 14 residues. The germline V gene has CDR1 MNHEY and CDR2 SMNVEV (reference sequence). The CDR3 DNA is TGTGCCAGCAGTTTTGCAGGGATGTATTCACCCCTCCACTTT. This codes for CASSFAGMYSPLHF.

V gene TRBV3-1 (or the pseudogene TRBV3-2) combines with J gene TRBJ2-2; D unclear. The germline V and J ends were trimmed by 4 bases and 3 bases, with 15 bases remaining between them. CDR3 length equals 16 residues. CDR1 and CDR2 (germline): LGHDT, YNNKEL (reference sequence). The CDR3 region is CASSLSSKYYTGELFF. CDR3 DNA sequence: TGTGCCAGCAGCCTAAGCAGTAAATATTACACCGGGGAGCTGTTTTTT.

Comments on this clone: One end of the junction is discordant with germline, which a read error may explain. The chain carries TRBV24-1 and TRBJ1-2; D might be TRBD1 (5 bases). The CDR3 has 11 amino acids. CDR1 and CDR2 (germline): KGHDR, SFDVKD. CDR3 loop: CATSDFQGSHF. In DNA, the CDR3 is TGTGCCACCAGTGATTTTCAGGGATCGCACTTC.

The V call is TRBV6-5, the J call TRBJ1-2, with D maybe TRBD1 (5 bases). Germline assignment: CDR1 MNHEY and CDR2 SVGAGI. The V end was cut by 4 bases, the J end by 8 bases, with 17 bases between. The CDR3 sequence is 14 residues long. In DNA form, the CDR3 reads TGTGCCAGCAGTTTCAACGGTGCGGGACGGGGCTACACCTTC. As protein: CASSFNGAGRGYTF.

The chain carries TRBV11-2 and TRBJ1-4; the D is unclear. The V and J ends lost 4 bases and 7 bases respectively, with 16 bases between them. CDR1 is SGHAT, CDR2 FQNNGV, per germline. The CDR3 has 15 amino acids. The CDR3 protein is CASSSTGRIGEKLFF. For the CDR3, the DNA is TGTGCCAGCAGCTCCACGGGTAGAATTGGTGAAAAACTGTTTTTT. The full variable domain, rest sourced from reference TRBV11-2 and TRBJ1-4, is EAGVAQSPRYKIIEKRQSVAFWCNPISGHATLYWYQQILGQGPKLLIQFQNNGVVDDSQLPKDRFSAERLKGVDSTLKIQPAKLEDSAVYLCASSSTGRIGEKLFFGSGTQLSVL.

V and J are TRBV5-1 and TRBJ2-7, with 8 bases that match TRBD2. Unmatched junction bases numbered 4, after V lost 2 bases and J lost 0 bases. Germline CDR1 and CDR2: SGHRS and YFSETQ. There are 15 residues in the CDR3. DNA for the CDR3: TGCGCCAGCAGCTTCTCCGGGACTAGCTCCTACGAGCAGTACTTC. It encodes CASSFSGTSSYEQYF.